The clone carrying this T cell receptor beta chain appeared a few times. Its antigen is currently unknown. This CDR3 has 14 amino acids. Germline assignment: CDR1 SQVTM and CDR2 ANQGSEA. The V end was cut by 7 bases, the J end by 0 bases, with 15 bases between. Sequencing targeted expressed TCRB transcripts, as all isolated RNA had been reverse transcribed. Data came from immunoSEQ multiplex PCR; TCRdb stores just in-frame clones and leaves some out. The profile shows roughly 160,000 clones, approximately 8% of them singletons. These data come from a study of beta chain features in type 1 diabetes. Study findings and constraints: The study found that naive, central memory and Treg TCRB repertoires appeared more similar in patients than in healthy donors. It was not settled here whether HLA type affects TCRB rearrangement. Among all four CD4+ subsets, Type 1 diabetes patients had TCRB CDR3s that were moderately but significantly shorter.

The rearrangement links TRBV29-1 to TRBJ1-1; D possibly corresponds to TRBD1 (5 bases). This clonotype was obtained from a middle-aged woman with type 1 diabetes. Material for sequencing was central memory CD4+ T cells from blood. CDR3 in DNA: TGCAGCGGTACCTCCCTGGACATGAACACTGAAGCTTTCTTT. This codes for CSGTSLDMNTEAFF.